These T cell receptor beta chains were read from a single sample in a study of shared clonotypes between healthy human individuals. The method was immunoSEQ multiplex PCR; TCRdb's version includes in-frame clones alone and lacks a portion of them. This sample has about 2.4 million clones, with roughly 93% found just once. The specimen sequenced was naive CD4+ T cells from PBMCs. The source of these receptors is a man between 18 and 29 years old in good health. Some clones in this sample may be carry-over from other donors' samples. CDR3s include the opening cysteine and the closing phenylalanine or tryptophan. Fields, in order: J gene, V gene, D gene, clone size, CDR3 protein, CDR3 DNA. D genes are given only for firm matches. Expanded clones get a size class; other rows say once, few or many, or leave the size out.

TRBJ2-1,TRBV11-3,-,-,CASSSDRNNEQFF,TGTGCCAGCAGCTCGGACAGAAACAATGAGCAGTTCTTC
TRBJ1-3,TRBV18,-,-,CASSPLGGLNSGNTIYF,TGTGCCAGCTCACCCTTGGGCGGACTGAACTCTGGAAACACCATATATTTT
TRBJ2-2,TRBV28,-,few,CASNGGSTGELFF,TGTGCCAGCAATGGGGGAAGCACCGGGGAGCTGTTTTTT
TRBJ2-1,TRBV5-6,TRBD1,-,CASSSPGTGRSNEQFF,TGTGCCAGCAGTTCCCCGGGGACAGGGAGGAGCAATGAGCAGTTCTTC
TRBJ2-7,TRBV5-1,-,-,CASSFQQGNSYEQYF,TGCGCCAGCAGCTTTCAGCAGGGCAATTCCTACGAGCAGTACTTC
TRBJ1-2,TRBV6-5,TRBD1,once,CASSARDRENYGYTF,TGTGCCAGCAGTGCCCGGGACAGGGAAAACTATGGCTACACCTTC
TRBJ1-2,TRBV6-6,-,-,CASSYDEYDGYTF,TGTGCCAGCAGTTACGATGAATACGATGGCTACACCTTC
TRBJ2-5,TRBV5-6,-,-,CASSLSVGTQETQYF,TGTGCCAGCAGCTTGTCTGTCGGGACGCAAGAGACCCAGTACTTC
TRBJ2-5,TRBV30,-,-,CAWSPQANQETQYF,TGTGCCTGGAGTCCACAGGCCAACCAAGAGACCCAGTACTTC
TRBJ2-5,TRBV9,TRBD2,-,CASSPQPGLAGETQYF,TGTGCCAGCAGTCCCCAACCGGGACTAGCGGGAGAGACCCAGTACTTC
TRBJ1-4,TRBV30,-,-,CAWSAGQDEKLFF,TGTGCCTGGAGTGCTGGTCAGGACGAAAAACTGTTTTTT
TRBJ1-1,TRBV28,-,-,CASSVTHTEAFF,TGTGCCAGCAGTGTCACTCACACTGAAGCTTTCTTT
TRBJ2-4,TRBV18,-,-,CASSPLVSLTDIQYF,TGTGCCAGCTCACCACTCGTTTCCCTAACGGACATTCAGTACTTC
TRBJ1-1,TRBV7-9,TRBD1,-,CASSLGTGRMNTEAFF,TGTGCCAGCAGCTTGGGGACAGGGAGAATGAACACTGAAGCTTTCTTT
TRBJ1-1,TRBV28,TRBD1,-,CASSLSTGTSFF,TGTGCCAGCAGTTTATCGACAGGGACGTCTTTCTTT
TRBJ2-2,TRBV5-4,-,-,CASSFFAANTGELFF,TGTGCCAGCAGCTTTTTTGCGGCGAACACCGGGGAGCTGTTTTTT
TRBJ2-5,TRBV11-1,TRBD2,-,CASSPSTLAGEEKTQYF,TGTGCCAGCAGCCCCTCTACACTAGCGGGAGAGGAAAAGACCCAGTACTTC
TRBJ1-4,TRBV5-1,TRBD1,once,CASSRGRTGGEDEKLFF,TGCGCCAGCAGCCGGGGGCGAACAGGGGGAGAGGATGAAAAACTGTTTTTT
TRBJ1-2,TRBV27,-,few,CASSQPGVGYGYTF,TGTGCCAGCAGTCAACCAGGGGTAGGCTATGGCTACACCTTC
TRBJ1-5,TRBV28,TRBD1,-,CASSHTRQGSNQPQHF,TGTGCCAGCAGCCATACCCGACAGGGATCTAATCAGCCCCAGCATTTT
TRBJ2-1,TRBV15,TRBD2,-,CATSRDLVAGDNEQFF,TGTGCCACCAGCAGAGATTTGGTAGCGGGAGACAATGAGCAGTTCTTC
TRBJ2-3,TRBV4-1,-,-,CASSTRPEHGTSTDTQYF,TGCGCCAGCAGCACGCGACCCGAACATGGGACTAGCACAGATACGCAGTATTTT
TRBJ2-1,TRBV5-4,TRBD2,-,CASSSTKGTSGFYNEQFF,TGTGCCAGCAGCTCCACCAAAGGGACTAGCGGCTTCTACAATGAGCAGTTCTTC
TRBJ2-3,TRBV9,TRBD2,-,CASSTRLAASTDTQYF,TGTGCCAGCAGCACCCGACTAGCGGCTAGCACAGATACGCAGTATTTT
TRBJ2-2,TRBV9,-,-,CASSARVATGELFF,TGTGCCAGCAGCGCCAGGGTTGCCACCGGGGAGCTGTTTTTT
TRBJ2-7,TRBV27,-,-,CASRTGWPYEQYF,TGTGCCAGCAGGACCGGTTGGCCCTACGAGCAGTACTTC
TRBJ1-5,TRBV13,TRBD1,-,CASSSGTGFDQPQHF,TGTGCCAGCAGCTCTGGGACAGGGTTTGATCAGCCCCAGCATTTT
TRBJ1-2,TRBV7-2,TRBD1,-,CASSFPTGRYGYTF,TGTGCCAGCAGCTTCCCGACAGGGCGCTATGGCTACACCTTC
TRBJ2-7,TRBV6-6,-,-,CASRDGSRYEQYF,TGTGCCAGCAGGGACGGGAGTCGGTACGAGCAGTACTTC